This note documents a single T cell receptor beta chain sequence. The antigen is not known. The record originates from a study of cytomegalovirus exposure and HLA in healthy donors. Study results and limitations: Some highly shared sequence variants likely arose as a pipeline artifact.

With 60 Vbeta and 13 Jbeta primers, the PCR was carried out. Using immunoSEQ multiplex PCR, the repertoire was profiled, and TCRdb retains in-frame clones only, with some absent. The sample carries around 130,000 clones, 75% to 90% recorded once. Germline loops: CDR1 SGHAT, CDR2 FQNNGV. The CDR3 is 16 amino acids. The V end lost 2 bases, the J end lost 0 bases, and 13 bases lay between the germline ends. The TCR sequence derives from a female donor in good health and CMV-seronegative. This rearrangement joins TRBV11-2 to TRBJ1-2; no definite D call. The sample comprised PBMCs. This CDR3 is CASSLKTGVTNYGYTF. In DNA form, the CDR3 reads TGTGCCAGCAGCTTAAAGACCGGGGTAACTAACTATGGCTACACCTTC.